A single sample gave rise to the 6 T cell receptor beta chains below, sequenced in a study of response to subunit inactivated influenza vaccine. MiXCR, applied by TCRdb to the RT-PCR reads, yields one record per CDR3 protein. Here the sample spans approximately 530,000 distinct CDR3 sequences, approximately 13% being singletons. Here the sequenced sample was PBMCs from blood, taken roughly 6 weeks after vaccination. All receptors derive from a man aged 45-65 years who received an inactivated influenza vaccine.

This clonotype was detected a few times. The genes are TRBV4-3 and TRBJ2-1; 7 bases map to TRBD2. The CDR3 runs 17 residues. V gave up 2 bases and J gave up 3 bases; unmatched junction bases: 10. The germline CDR1 and CDR2 sequences are LGHNA and YSLEER. The CDR3 DNA is TGCGCCAGCAGCCAACAAAAAAGACTAGCTGACTACAATGAGCAGTTCTTC. This encodes CASSQQKRLADYNEQFF.

There are a few counts of this clonotype. The V gene is TRBV20-1, the J gene TRBJ1-4, with D unresolved. The CDR3 extends over 13 amino acids. Trimming pared 2 bases from V and 0 bases from J, leaving 4 bases between. Germline V gene data show CDR1 as DFQATT and CDR2 as SNEGSKA (reference sequence). As DNA, the CDR3 is TGCAGTGCTAGAAGTGCAACTAATGAAAAACTGTTTTTT. This codes for CSARSATNEKLFF.

There are many counts of this clonotype. The V gene is TRBV21-1, the J gene TRBJ2-5. TRBV21-1 is reported as a pseudogene. The CDR3 has 13 residues. Written as DNA, the CDR3 is TGTGCCAGCAGCAAGCTTAACCAAGAGACCCAGTACTTC. Translated: CASSKLNQETQYF.

DNA of the CDR3: TGCGCCAGCAGCCGGACTAGCGGGAGGGAGACAGATACGCAGTATTTT. This translates into CASSRTSGRETDTQYF. This chain uses TRBV5-1 with TRBJ2-3; TRBD2 agrees at 15 bases. The V and J ends lost 4 bases and 3 bases, in that order; junction bases with no gene match: 3. The germline V gene encodes CDR1 SGHRS and CDR2 YFSETQ. The CDR3 totals 16 residues.

The chain carries TRBV6-1 and TRBJ1-5; D is uncertain. V lost 4 bases and J lost 9, with 16 bases in between. CDR3 size: 14 residues. Germline CDR1 is MNHNS and CDR2 is SASEGT. The CDR3: CASSGGNLFRPQHF. The CDR3 DNA sequence: TGTGCCAGCAGTGGTGGTAACCTCTTTCGGCCCCAGCATTTT.

The table lists this clonotype with a few counts. The chain combines TRBV7-2 with TRBJ2-5; D might be TRBD1 (7 bases). V was clipped by 4 bases and J by 7 bases, with 13 bases between them. This CDR3 has 13 amino acids. CDR1 is SGHTA and CDR2 is FQGNSA in the germline V gene. This CDR3 reads CASSSTQGGTQYF. Written as DNA, the CDR3 is TGTGCCAGCAGCTCCACCCAGGGGGGGACCCAGTACTTC.